This entry features one T cell receptor beta chain sequence. Antigen unknown. The table came from immunoSEQ multiplex PCR; TCRdb's copy has only in-frame clones and leaves some out. The sample records fewer than 75,000 clones, around 80% being singletons. This entry comes from a study of T cell repertoires and HLA-DP antigens. The germline gives CDR1 SGHNT, CDR2 YYREEE (reference sequence). This CDR3 is 15 amino acids long. Trimming cost V 2 bases and J 2 bases, with 10 bases left between them. The material sequenced was CD4+ T cells from PBMCs. The origin of this receptor is a man aged 60 to 69 in good health and CMV-seronegative. The V gene is TRBV5-4, the J gene TRBJ2-2, with D perhaps matching TRBD2 (6 bases). CDR3 sequence: CASSFGGFNTGELFF. The CDR3 DNA reads TGTGCCAGCAGCTTTGGGGGGTTCAACACCGGGGAGCTGTTTTTT.